This is a list of T cell receptor beta chains from one sample in a study of blood T cell repertoires in COVID-19. Repertoires were generated with immunoSEQ multiplex PCR, while TCRdb's copy carries only in-frame clones and drops some. The profile shows approximately 210,000 clones, 81% of them singletons. The sample taken for sequencing was PBMCs or T cells enriched from blood (not recorded which). The receptor source for this set is a woman between 45 and 60 years old with acute COVID-19. Both conserved end residues are part of each CDR3. Each record gives: D gene, J gene, clone size, CDR3 length, V gene, CDR3 protein, CDR3 DNA. A D gene is named only where the DNA matches it firmly. Only part of the rows carry a size: once, few, many, or a class if the clone is expanded.

TRBD2 TRBJ2-2 once 16 TRBV7-2 CASSLRASGTTGELFF TGTGCCAGCAGCTTAAGAGCTAGCGGGACCACCGGGGAGCTGTTTTTT
. TRBJ2-7 . 16 TRBV7-2 CASSSPGRDRRHEQYF TGTGCCAGCAGCTCACCCGGGCGGGACCGCAGGCACGAGCAGTACTTC
TRBD2 TRBJ2-1 . 18 TRBV28 CASSSGTSGLSSYNEQFF TGTGCCAGCAGCTCCGGGACTAGCGGGTTGAGCTCCTACAATGAGCAGTTCTTC
. TRBJ1-4 . 16 TRBV3-1/TRBV3-2 CASRSQGGALFGKLFF TGTGCCAGCAGGAGCCAGGGCGGGGCTTTGTTCGGAAAACTGTTTTTT
TRBD1 TRBJ1-6 few 13 TRBV30 CAWSGQGDSPLHF TGTGCCTGGAGCGGACAGGGGGATTCACCCCTCCACTTT
TRBD1 TRBJ1-5 once 17 TRBV19 CASSKGQLGYSNQPQHF TGTGCCAGTAGTAAGGGACAGTTGGGATATAGCAATCAGCCCCAGCATTTT
TRBD1 TRBJ1-2 once 15 TRBV5-4 CASSLVDRANYGYTF TGTGCCAGCAGCTTGGTCGACAGGGCAAACTATGGCTACACCTTC
TRBD1 TRBJ1-5 . 17 TRBV4-1 CASSQMGQGNPAQPQHF TGCGCCAGCAGCCAGATGGGACAGGGAAACCCCGCACAGCCCCAGCATTTT
TRBD1 TRBJ1-2 . 13 TRBV5-1 CASSLLTGEGYTF TGCGCCAGCAGCTTGCTAACAGGGGAAGGCTACACCTTC
. TRBJ1-5 . 13 TRBV29-1 CSVGERSNQPQHF TGCAGCGTTGGTGAGCGGAGCAATCAGCCCCAGCATTTT
TRBD2 TRBJ2-3 . 13 TRBV11-3 CASSGGGTDTQYF TGTGCCAGCAGCGGGGGGGGAACAGATACGCAGTATTTT
. TRBJ1-1 . 13 TRBV11-2 CASDKSRGTEAFF TGTGCCAGCGACAAGAGCCGGGGGACTGAAGCTTTCTTT
. TRBJ2-2 . 17 TRBV28 CASSPSGKGFGTGELFF TGTGCCAGCAGTCCCTCGGGGAAGGGTTTTGGCACCGGGGAGCTGTTTTTT
. TRBJ2-5 . 15 TRBV7-2 CASSPNLGGQETQYF TGTGCCAGCAGCCCGAACTTAGGGGGTCAGGAGACCCAGTACTTC
. TRBJ2-1 . 13 TRBV28 CASRAGPINEQFF TGTGCCAGCAGGGCGGGACCGATCAATGAGCAGTTCTTC
TRBD1 TRBJ1-4 . 15 TRBV24-1 CATSDTGTGDEKLFF TGTGCCACCAGTGACACCGGGACAGGGGATGAAAAACTGTTTTTT
. TRBJ2-1 . 11 TRBV20-1 CSARMEYEQFF TGCAGTGCTAGAATGGAGTATGAGCAGTTCTTC
. TRBJ2-1 . 14 TRBV18 CASSLGLGADEQFF TGTGCCAGCTCCCTAGGTTTGGGGGCGGATGAGCAGTTCTTC
. TRBJ2-3 . 15 TRBV7-2 CASSSLTGVRDTQYF TGTGCCAGCAGCTCCCTGACGGGGGTCCGGGATACGCAGTATTTT
TRBD2 TRBJ2-1 once 15 TRBV4-2 CASSQGLAGENEQFF TGTGCCAGCAGCCAAGGGCTAGCGGGAGAAAATGAGCAGTTCTTC
TRBD1 TRBJ1-5 . 13 TRBV29-1 CSVRGEANQPQHF TGCAGCGTCAGGGGGGAAGCAAATCAGCCCCAGCATTTT
TRBD2 TRBJ2-3 . 24 TRBV3-1/TRBV3-2 CASSQDSLAGLPNRADNRQNTQYF TGTGCCAGCAGCCAAGATTCACTAGCGGGGCTACCGAACCGAGCAGATAACCGGCAGAATACGCAGTATTTT
TRBD2 TRBJ2-5 . 14 TRBV6-5 CASNRLAGVGTQYF TGTGCCAGCAACCGACTAGCGGGAGTGGGGACCCAGTACTTC
TRBD1 TRBJ1-1 . 18 TRBV5-1 CASSLAYTGGSLRTEAFF TGCGCCAGCAGCTTGGCTTACACAGGGGGCTCGTTGCGTACTGAAGCTTTCTTT
TRBD1 TRBJ1-5 . 14 TRBV6-1 CASSETGGNQPQHF TGTGCCAGCAGTGAGACAGGGGGCAATCAGCCCCAGCATTTT
. TRBJ2-1 . 13 TRBV5-1 CASSLRGANEQFF TGCGCCAGCAGCTTGAGGGGTGCGAATGAGCAGTTCTTC
. TRBJ2-3 . 13 TRBV18 CASSPSQVDTQYF TGTGCCAGCTCACCATCACAGGTAGATACGCAGTATTTT
TRBD2 TRBJ2-3 many 20 TRBV3-1/TRBV3-2 CASSPQHTTSGGAVPDTQYF TGTGCCAGCAGCCCACAGCATACGACTAGCGGGGGGGCGGTCCCAGATACGCAGTATTTT
. TRBJ1-5 . 12 TRBV6-5 CASSSTNQPQHF TGTGCCAGCAGTTCCACTAATCAGCCCCAGCATTTT
. TRBJ2-1 . 16 TRBV6-2/TRBV6-3 CASSPTVAGAYNEQFF TGTGCCAGCAGTCCCACGGTCGCGGGGGCATACAATGAGCAGTTCTTC
TRBD2 TRBJ2-1 . 14 TRBV5-4 CALGGREAYNEQFF TGTGCCCTGGGGGGACGGGAGGCCTACAATGAGCAGTTCTTC
TRBD1 TRBJ2-5 . 15 TRBV13 CASSLGPGQGVTQYF TGTGCCAGCAGCTTAGGCCCCGGACAGGGGGTAACCCAGTACTTC
. TRBJ2-7 . 14 TRBV7-8 CASSLDHSYGEQYF TGTGCCAGCAGCTTAGATCACAGCTATGGCGAGCAGTACTTC
TRBD1 TRBJ1-1 . 18 TRBV5-4 CASSNSGTGEIRRAEAFF TGTGCCAGCAGCAATTCCGGGACAGGGGAAATTCGGAGAGCTGAAGCTTTCTTT
TRBD2 TRBJ2-1 . 15 TRBV28 CASSSGLAGANEQFF TGTGCCAGCAGTTCAGGACTAGCGGGGGCCAATGAGCAGTTCTTC
. TRBJ2-6 once 15 TRBV30 CAWSPIAGGANVLTF TGTGCCTGGAGTCCGATAGCTGGGGGGGCCAACGTCCTGACTTTC
. TRBJ2-6 . 14 TRBV27 CASRKTAGANVLTF TGTGCCAGCAGAAAGACAGCTGGGGCCAACGTCCTGACTTTC
. TRBJ1-1 . 16 TRBV14 CASSLGWGGRGTEAFF TGTGCCAGCAGCCTAGGATGGGGCGGGAGAGGCACTGAAGCTTTCTTT
TRBD2 TRBJ2-5 . 18 TRBV6-2/TRBV6-3 CASSTGITSGPEGETQYF TGTGCCAGCAGCACAGGGATTACTAGCGGGCCCGAGGGGGAGACCCAGTACTTC
. TRBJ1-2 . 13 TRBV15 CATSQGGQYGYTF TGTGCCACCAGTCAGGGTGGACAGTATGGCTACACCTTC
TRBD2 TRBJ2-1 . 19 TRBV11-2 CASSLDGEREVESYNEQFF TGTGCCAGCAGCTTAGATGGCGAGCGGGAGGTCGAGAGCTACAATGAGCAGTTCTTC